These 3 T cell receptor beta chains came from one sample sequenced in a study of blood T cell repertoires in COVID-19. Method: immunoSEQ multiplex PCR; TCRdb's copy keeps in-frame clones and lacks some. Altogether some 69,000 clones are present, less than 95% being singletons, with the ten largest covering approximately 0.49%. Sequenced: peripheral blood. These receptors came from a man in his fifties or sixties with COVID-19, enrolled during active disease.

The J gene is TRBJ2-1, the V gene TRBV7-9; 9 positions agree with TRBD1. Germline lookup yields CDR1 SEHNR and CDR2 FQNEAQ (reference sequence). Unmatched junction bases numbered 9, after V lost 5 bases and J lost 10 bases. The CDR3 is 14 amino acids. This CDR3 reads CASSPTQGAGEQFF. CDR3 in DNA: TGTGCCAGCAGCCCAACACAGGGGGCCGGGGAGCAGTTCTTC.

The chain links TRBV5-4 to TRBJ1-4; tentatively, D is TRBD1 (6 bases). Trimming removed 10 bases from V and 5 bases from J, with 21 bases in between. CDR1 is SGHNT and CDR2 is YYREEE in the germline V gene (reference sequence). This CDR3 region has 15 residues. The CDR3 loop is CAFKGGTPLNEKLFF. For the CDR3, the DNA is TGTGCCTTCAAGGGGGGGACACCCTTAAATGAAAAACTGTTTTTT.

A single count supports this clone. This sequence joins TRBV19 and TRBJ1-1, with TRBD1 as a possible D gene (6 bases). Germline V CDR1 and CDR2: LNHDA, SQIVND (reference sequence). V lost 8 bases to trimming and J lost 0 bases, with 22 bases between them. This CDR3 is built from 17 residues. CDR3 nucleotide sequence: TGTGCCAGTCGGGGAAGGGGGAGTGATTGGATGAACACTGAAGCTTTCTTT. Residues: CASRGRGSDWMNTEAFF.